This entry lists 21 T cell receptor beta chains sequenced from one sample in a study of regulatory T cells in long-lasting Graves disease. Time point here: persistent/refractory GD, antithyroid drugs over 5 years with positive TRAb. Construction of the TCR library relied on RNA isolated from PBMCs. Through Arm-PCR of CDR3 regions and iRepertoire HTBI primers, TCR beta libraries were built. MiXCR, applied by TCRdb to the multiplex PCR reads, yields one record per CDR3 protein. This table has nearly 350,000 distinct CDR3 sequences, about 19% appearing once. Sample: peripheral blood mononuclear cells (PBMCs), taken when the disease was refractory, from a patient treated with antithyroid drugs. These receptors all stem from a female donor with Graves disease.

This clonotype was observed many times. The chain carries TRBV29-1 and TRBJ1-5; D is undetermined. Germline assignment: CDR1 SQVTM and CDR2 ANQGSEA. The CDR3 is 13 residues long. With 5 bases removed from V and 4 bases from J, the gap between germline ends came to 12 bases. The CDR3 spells CSVSEGVNQPQHF. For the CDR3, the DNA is TGCAGCGTTTCCGAGGGTGTGAATCAGCCCCAGCATTTT.

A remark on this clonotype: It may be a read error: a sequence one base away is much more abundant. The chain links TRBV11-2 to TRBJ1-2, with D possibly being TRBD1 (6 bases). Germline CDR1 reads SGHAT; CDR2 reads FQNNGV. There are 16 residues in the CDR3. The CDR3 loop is CASSLGHYQVNCGYTF. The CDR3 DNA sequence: TGTGCCAGCAGCCTGGGACATTATCAGGTTAACTGTGGCTACACCTTC.

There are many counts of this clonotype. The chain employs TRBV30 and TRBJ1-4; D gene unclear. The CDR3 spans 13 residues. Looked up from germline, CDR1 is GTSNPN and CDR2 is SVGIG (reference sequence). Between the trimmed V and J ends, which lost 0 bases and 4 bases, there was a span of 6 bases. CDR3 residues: CAWSVDFNEKLFF. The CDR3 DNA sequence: TGTGCCTGGAGTGTAGACTTTAATGAAAAACTGTTTTTT.

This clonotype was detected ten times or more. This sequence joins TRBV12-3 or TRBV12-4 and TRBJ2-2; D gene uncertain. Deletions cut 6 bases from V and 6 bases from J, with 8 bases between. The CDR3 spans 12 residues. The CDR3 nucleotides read TGTGCCAGCAGCCGTGGACCCGGGGAGCTGTTTTTT. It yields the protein CASSRGPGELFF.

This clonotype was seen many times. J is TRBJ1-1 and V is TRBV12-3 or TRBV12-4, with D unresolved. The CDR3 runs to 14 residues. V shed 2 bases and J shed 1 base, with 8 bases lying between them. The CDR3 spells CASSLRGSNTEAFF. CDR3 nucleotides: TGTGCCAGCAGTTTAAGAGGGTCGAACACTGAAGCTTTCTTT.

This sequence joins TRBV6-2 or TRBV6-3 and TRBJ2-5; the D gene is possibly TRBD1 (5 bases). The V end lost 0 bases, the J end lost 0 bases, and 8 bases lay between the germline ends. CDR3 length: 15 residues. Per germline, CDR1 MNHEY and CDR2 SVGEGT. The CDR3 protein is CASSYSQGYQETQYF. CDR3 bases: TGTGCCAGCAGTTACTCCCAGGGATACCAAGAGACCCAGTACTTC.

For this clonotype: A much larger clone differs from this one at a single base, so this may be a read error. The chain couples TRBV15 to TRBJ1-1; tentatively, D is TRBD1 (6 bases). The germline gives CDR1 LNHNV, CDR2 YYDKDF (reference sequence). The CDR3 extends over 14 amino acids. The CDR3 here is CTTSGYRENTEAFF. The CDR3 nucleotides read TGTACCACCAGCGGTTACAGGGAAAACACTGAAGCTTTCTTT.

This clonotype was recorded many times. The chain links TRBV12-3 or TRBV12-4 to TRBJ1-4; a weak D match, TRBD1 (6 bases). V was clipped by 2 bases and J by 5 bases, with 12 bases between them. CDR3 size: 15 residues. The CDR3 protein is CASSLRTGRNEKLFF. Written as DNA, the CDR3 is TGTGCCAGCAGTTTAAGAACAGGGCGCAATGAAAAACTGTTTTTT.

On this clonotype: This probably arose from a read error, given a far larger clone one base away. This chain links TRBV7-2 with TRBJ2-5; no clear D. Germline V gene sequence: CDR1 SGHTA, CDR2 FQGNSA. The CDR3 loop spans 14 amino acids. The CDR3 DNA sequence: TGTGCCAACAGCTTACATCGACTGAAAGAGACCCAGTACTTC. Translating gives CANSLHRLKETQYF. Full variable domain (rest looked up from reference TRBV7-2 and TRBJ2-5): GAGVSQSPSNKVTEKGKDVELRCDPISGHTALYWYRQSLGQGLEFLIYFQGNSAPDKSGLPSDRFSAERTGGSVSTLTIQRTQQEDSAVYLCANSLHRLKETQYFGPGTRLLVL.

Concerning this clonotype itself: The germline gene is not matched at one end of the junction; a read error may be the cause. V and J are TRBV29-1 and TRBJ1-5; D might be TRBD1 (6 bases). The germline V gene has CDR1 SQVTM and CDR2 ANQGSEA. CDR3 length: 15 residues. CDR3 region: CGVISGRGSNRPQHF. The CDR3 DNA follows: TGCGGCGTTATATCGGGCAGGGGCAGCAATCGGCCCCAGCATTTT.

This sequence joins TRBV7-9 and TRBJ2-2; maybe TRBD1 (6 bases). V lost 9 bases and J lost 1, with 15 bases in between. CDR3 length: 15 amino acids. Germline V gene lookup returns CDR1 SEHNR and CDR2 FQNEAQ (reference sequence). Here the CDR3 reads CASGTRTQNTGELFF. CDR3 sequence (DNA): TGTGCCAGTGGGACAAGGACTCAGAACACCGGGGAGCTGTTTTTT.

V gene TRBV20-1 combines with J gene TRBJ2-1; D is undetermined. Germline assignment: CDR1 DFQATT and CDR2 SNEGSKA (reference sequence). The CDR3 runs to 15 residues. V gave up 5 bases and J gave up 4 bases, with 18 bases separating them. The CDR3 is CSALYLPSPYNEQFF. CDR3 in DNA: TGCAGTGCTTTATACCTCCCCTCCCCGTACAATGAGCAGTTCTTC.

CDR3 sequence: CASSQDRGGNTIYF. In DNA form, the CDR3 reads TGTGCCAGCAGCCAAGACAGGGGTGGAAACACCATATATTTT. This rearrangement joins TRBV11-3 to TRBJ1-3; TRBD1 matches at 8 bases. V lost 5 bases to trimming and J lost 3 bases; unmatched junction nucleotides: 3. The germline gives CDR1 SGHNT, CDR2 YENEEA. CDR3 size: 14 residues. The complete variable domain, with remaining parts taken from reference TRBV11-3 and TRBJ1-3, reads EAGVVQSPRYKIIEKKQPVAFWCNPISGHNTLYWYLQNLGQGPELLIRYENEEAVDDSQLPKDRFSAERLKGVDSTLKIQPAELGDSAVYLCASSQDRGGNTIYFGEGSWLTVV.

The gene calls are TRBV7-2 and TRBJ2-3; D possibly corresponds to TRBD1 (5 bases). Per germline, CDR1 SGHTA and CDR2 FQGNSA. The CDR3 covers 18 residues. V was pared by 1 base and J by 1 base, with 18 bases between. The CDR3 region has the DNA TGTGCCAGCAGCTTAGGGACAAGGCCCTTGGTACGCACAGATACGCAGTATTTT. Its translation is CASSLGTRPLVRTDTQYF.

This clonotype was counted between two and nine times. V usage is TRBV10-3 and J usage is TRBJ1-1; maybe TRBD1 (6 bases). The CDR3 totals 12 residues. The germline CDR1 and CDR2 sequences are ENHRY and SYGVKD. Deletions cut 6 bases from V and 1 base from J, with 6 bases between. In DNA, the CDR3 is TGTGCCATCAGGGGACAGAACACTGAAGCTTTCTTT. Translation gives CAIRGQNTEAFF.

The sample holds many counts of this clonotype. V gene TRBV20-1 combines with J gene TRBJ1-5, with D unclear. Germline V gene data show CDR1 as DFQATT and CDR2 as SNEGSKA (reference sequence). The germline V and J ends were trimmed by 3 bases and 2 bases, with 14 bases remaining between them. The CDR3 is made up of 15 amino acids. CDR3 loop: CSASPGLRGNQPQHF. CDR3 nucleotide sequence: TGCAGTGCTAGCCCAGGATTGAGGGGCAATCAGCCCCAGCATTTT.

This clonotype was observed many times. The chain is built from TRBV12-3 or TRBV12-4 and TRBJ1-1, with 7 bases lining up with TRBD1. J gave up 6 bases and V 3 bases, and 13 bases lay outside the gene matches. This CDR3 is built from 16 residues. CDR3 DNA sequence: TGTGCCAGCAGTTTCTCTTGGACAGGAAGTCCCTCTGAAGCTTTCTTT. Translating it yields CASSFSWTGSPSEAFF.

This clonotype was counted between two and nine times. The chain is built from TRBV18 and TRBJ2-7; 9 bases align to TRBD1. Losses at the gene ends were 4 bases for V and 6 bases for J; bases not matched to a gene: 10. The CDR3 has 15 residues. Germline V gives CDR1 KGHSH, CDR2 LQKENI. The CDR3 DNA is TGTGCCAGCTCACGACTCCTGGGACAGGGAAGCGAGCAGTACTTC. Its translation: CASSRLLGQGSEQYF.

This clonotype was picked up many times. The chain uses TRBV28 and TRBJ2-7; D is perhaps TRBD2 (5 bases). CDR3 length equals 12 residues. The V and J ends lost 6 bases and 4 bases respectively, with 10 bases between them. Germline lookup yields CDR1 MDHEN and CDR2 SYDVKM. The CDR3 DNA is TGTGCCAGCAGCCGTAGCGTGTACGAGCAGTACTTC. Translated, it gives CASSRSVYEQYF.

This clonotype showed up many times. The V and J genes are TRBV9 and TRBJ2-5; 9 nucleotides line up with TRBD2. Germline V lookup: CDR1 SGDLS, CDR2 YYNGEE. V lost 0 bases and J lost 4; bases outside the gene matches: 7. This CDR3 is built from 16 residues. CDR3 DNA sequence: TGTGCCAGCAGCGTAGGCGGCGGGGGGGTCGGAGAGACCCAGTACTTC. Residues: CASSVGGGGVGETQYF.

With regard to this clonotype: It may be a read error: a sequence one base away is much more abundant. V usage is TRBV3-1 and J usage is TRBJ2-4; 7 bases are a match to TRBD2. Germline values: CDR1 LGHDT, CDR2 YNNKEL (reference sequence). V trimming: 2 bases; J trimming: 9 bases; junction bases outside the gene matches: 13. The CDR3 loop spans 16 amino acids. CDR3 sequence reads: CASSQRGGTTVTIQYF. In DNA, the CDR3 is TGTGCCAGCAGCCAACGAGGTGGGACTACCGTAACCATTCAGTACTTC.